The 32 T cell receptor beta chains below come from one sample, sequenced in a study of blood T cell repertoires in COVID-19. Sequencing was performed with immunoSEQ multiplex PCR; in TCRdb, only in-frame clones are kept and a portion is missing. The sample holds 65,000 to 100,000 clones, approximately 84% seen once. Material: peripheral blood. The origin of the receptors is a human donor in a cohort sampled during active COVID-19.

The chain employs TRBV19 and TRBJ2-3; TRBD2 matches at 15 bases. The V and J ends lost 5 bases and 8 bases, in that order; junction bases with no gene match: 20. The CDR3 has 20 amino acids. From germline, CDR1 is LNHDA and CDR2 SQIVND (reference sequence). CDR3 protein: CASSPAPGLAGGGPLSTQYF. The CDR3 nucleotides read TGTGCCAGTAGTCCTGCCCCGGGACTAGCGGGGGGAGGACCCCTTTCTACGCAGTATTTT.

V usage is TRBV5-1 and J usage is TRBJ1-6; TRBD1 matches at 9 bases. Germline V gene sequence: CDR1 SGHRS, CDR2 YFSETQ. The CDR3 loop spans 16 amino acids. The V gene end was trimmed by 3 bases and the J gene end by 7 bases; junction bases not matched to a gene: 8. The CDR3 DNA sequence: TGCGCCAGCAGCTCCCACAGGGGGCAGGGGAATTCACCCCTCCACTTT. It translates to CASSSHRGQGNSPLHF.

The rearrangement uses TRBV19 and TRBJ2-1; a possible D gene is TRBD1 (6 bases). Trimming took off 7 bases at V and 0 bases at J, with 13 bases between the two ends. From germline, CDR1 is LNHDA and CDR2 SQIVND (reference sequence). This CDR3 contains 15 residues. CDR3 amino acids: CASTSLGGSYNEQFF. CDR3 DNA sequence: TGTGCCAGTACCTCGTTAGGGGGCTCCTACAATGAGCAGTTCTTC.

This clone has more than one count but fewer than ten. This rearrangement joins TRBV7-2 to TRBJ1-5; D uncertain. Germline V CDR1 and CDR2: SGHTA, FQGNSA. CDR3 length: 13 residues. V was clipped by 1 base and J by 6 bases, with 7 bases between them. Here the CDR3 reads CASSLGTVQPQHF. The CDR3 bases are TGTGCCAGCAGCTTAGGGACTGTTCAGCCCCAGCATTTT.

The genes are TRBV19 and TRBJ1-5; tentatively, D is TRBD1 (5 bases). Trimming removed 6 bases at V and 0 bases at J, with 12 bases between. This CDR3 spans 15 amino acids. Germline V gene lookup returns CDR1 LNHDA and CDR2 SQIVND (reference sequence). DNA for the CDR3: TGTGCCAGTAGCCGACAGTACCCTAGCAATCAGCCCCAGCATTTT. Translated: CASSRQYPSNQPQHF. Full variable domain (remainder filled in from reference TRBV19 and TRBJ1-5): DGGITQSPKYLFRKEGQNVTLSCEQNLNHDAMYWYRQDPGQGLRLIYYSQIVNDFQKGDIAEGYSVSREKKESFPLTVTSAQKNPTAFYLCASSRQYPSNQPQHFGDGTRLSIL.

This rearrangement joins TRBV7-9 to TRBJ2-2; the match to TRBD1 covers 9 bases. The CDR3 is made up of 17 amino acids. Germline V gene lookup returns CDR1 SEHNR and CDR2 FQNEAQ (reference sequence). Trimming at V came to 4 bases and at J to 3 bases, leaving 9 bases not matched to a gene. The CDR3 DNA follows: TGTGCCAGCAGCTCCACCGCGGGACAGGGTTACACCGGGGAGCTGTTTTTT. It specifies CASSSTAGQGYTGELFF.

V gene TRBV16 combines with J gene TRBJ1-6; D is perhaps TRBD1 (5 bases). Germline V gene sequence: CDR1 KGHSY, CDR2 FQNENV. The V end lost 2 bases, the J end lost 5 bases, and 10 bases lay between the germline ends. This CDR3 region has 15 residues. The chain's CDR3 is CASSQTGGNNSPLHF. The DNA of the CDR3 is TGTGCCAGCAGCCAAACGGGGGGAAATAATTCACCCCTCCACTTT. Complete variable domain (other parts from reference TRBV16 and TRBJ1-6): GEEVAQTPKHLVRGEGQKAKLYCAPIKGHSYVFWYQQVLKNEFKFLISFQNENVFDETGMPKERFSAKCLPNSPCSLEIQATKLEDSAVYFCASSQTGGNNSPLHFGNGTRLTVT.

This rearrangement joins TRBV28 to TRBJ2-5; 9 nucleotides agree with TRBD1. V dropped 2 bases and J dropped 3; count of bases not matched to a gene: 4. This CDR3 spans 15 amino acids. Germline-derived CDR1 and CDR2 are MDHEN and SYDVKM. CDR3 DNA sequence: TGTGCCAGCAGTTTAAGGGACAGGGTCGAAGAGACCCAGTACTTC. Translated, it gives CASSLRDRVEETQYF.

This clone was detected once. The CDR3 DNA sequence: TGTGCCAGCAGCTTTTACGAGCAGTACTTC. Protein sequence: CASSFYEQYF. The chain combines TRBV6-5 with TRBJ2-7, with D unresolved. Germline V lookup: CDR1 MNHEY, CDR2 SVGAGI. V lost 6 bases to trimming and J lost 4 bases, with 4 bases between them. The CDR3 sequence is 10 residues long.

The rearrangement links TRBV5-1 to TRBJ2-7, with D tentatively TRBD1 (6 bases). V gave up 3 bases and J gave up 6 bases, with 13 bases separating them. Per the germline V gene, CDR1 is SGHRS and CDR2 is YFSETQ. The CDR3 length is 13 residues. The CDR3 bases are TGCGCCAGCAGCTGGGAACCACAGGGCGAGCAGTACTTC. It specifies CASSWEPQGEQYF.

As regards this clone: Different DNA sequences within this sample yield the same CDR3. This CDR3 is CASSLRQGPYEQYF. CDR3 coding DNA: TGCGCCAGCAGCCTGCGACAGGGACCCTACGAGCAGTACTTC. The V call is TRBV5-1, the J call TRBJ2-7, with 7 positions matching TRBD1. CDR3 size: 14 residues. Germline trimming cut 4 bases from V and 2 bases from J; bases unmatched to any gene: 6. Germline lookup yields CDR1 SGHRS and CDR2 YFSETQ.

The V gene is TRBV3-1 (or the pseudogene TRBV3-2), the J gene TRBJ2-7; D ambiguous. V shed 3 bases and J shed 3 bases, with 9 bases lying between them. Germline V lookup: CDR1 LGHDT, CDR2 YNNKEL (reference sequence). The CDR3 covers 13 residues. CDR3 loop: CASSHRRSYEQYF. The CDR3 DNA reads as TGTGCCAGCAGCCATCGGCGGAGCTACGAGCAGTACTTC.

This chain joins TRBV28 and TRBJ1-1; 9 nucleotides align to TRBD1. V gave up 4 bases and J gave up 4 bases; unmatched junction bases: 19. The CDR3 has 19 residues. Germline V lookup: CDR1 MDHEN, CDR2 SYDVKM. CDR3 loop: CASSYYRGRLASPGTEAFF. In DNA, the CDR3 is TGTGCCAGCAGTTACTACAGGGGGCGCCTCGCGTCCCCGGGCACTGAAGCTTTCTTT.

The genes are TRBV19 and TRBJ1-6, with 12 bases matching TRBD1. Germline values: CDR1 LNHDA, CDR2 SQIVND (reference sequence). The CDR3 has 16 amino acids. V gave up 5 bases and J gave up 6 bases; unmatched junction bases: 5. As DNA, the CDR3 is TGTGCCAGTAGTCACTGGGACAGGGGGCTTAATTCACCCCTCCACTTT. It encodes CASSHWDRGLNSPLHF.

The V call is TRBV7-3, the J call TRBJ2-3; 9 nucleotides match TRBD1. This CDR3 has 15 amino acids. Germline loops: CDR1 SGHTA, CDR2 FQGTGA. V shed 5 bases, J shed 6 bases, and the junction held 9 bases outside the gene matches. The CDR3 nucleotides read TGTGCCAGCAGCGCGCAGCGGGACAGGGTTGATACGCAGTATTTT. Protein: CASSAQRDRVDTQYF.

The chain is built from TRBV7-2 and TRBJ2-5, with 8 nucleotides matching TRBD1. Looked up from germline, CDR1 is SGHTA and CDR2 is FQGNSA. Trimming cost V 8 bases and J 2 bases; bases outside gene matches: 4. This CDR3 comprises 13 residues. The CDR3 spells CASAGGLQETQYF. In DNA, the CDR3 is TGTGCCAGCGCAGGGGGCCTACAAGAGACCCAGTACTTC.

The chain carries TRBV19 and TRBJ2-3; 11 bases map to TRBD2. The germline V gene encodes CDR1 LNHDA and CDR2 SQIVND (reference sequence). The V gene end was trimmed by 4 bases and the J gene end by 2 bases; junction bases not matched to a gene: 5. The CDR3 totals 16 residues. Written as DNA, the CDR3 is TGTGCCAGTAGTAGCAGGACTAGCGGGTTCACAGATACGCAGTATTTT. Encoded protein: CASSSRTSGFTDTQYF.

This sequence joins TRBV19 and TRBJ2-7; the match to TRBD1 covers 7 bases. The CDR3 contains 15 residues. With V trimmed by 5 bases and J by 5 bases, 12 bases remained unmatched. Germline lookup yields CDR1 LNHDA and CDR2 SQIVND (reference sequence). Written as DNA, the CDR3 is TGTGCCAGTAGTCTAGCTGCCAGACAGGGCCACGAGCAGTACTTC. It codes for CASSLAARQGHEQYF.

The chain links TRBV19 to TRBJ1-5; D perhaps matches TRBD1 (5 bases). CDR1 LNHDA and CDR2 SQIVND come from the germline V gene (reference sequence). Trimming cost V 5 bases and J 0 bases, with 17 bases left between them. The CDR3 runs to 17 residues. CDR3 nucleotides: TGTGCCAGTAGTGACCCGCAGGGCAGAGGTAGCAATCAGCCCCAGCATTTT. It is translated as CASSDPQGRGSNQPQHF.

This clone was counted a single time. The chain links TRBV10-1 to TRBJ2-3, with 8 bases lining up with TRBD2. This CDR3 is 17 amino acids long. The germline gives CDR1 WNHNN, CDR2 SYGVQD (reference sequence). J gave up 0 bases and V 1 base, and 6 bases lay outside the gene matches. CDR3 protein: CASSEFRAGVSTDTQYF. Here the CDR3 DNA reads TGCGCCAGCAGTGAGTTTAGAGCGGGGGTCAGCACAGATACGCAGTATTTT.

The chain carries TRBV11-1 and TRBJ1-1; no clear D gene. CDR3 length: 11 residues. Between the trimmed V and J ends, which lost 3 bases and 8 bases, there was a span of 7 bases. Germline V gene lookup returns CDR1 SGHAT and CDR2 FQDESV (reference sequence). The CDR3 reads CASSFGGEAFF. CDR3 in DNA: TGTGCCAGCAGCTTTGGAGGGGAAGCTTTCTTT.

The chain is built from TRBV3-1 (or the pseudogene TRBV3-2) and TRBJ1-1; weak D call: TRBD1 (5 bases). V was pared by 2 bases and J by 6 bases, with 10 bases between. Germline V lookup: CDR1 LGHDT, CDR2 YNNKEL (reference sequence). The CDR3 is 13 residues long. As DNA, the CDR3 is TGTGCCAGCAGCCAACAGGGAGGCGCTGAAGCTTTCTTT. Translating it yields CASSQQGGAEAFF.

CDR3 DNA sequence: TGTGCCAGTAGTCTTACTGCGGGACGGTCTAATGAAAAACTGTTTTTT. This codes for CASSLTAGRSNEKLFF. The chain uses TRBV19 and TRBJ1-4, with D possibly matching TRBD1 (5 bases). Trimming pared 5 bases from V and 3 bases from J, leaving 16 bases between. The CDR3 spans 16 residues. Per germline, CDR1 LNHDA and CDR2 SQIVND (reference sequence).

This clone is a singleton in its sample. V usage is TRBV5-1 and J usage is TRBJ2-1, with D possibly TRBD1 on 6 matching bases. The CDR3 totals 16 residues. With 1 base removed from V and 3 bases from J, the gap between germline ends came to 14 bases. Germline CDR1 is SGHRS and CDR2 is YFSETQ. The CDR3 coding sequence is TGCGCCAGCAGCTTGTCGGGACAATTGTTCTACAATGAGCAGTTCTTC. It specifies CASSLSGQLFYNEQFF. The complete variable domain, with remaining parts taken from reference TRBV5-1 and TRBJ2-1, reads KAGVTQTPRYLIKTRGQQVTLSCSPISGHRSVSWYQQTPGQGLQFLFEYFSETQRNKGNFPGRFSGRQFSNSRSEMNVSTLELGDSALYLCASSLSGQLFYNEQFFGPGTRLTVL.

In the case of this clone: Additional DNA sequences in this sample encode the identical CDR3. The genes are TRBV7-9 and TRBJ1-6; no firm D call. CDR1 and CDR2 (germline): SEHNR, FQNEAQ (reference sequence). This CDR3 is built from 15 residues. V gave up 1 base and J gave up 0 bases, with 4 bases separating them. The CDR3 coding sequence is TGTGCCAGCAGCTTAGGTAGCTCCTATAATTCACCCCTCCACTTT. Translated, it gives CASSLGSSYNSPLHF.

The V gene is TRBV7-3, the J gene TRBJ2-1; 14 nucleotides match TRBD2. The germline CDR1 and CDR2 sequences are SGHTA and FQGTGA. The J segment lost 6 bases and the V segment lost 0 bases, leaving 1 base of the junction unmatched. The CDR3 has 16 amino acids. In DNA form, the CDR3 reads TGTGCCAGCAGCTTAACGACTAGCGGGGGGGCCAATGAGCAGTTCTTC. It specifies CASSLTTSGGANEQFF.

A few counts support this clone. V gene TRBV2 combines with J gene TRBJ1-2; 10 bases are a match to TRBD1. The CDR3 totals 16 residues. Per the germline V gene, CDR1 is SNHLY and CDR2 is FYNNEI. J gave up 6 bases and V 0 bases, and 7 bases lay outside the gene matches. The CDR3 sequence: CASSEALWDRGDGYTF. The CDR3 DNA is TGTGCCAGCAGTGAAGCGCTTTGGGACAGGGGCGATGGCTACACCTTC.

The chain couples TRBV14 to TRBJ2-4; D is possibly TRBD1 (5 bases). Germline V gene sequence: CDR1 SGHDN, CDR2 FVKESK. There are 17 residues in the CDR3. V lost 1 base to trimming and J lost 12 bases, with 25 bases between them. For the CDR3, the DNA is TGTGCCAGCAGCCAAGTCGCCCCTCGAAGTCCGGCAAGGGGTCAGTACTTC. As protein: CASSQVAPRSPARGQYF.

CDR3 sequence: CATKTRQGSNQPQHF. The CDR3 DNA follows: TGTGCCACCAAAACAAGACAGGGGAGCAATCAGCCCCAGCATTTT. This chain connects TRBV6-5 to TRBJ1-5; 8 nucleotides agree with TRBD1. CDR1 is MNHEY and CDR2 is SVGAGI in the germline V gene. V was pared by 10 bases and J by 1 base, with 9 bases of the junction left unmatched. This CDR3 has 15 amino acids.

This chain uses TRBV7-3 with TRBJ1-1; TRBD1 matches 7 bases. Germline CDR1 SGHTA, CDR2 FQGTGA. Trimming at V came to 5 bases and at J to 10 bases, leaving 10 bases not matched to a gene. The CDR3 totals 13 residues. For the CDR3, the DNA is TGTGCCAGCAGCCACTTCGACAGGGCGGGAGCTTTCTTT. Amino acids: CASSHFDRAGAFF.

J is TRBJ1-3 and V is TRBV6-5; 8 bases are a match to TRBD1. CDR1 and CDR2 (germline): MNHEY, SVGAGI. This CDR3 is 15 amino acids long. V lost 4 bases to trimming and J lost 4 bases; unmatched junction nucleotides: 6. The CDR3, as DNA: TGTGCCAGCAGTTTTCAGGGGGCGCGGGGAAACACCATATATTTT. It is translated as CASSFQGARGNTIYF.

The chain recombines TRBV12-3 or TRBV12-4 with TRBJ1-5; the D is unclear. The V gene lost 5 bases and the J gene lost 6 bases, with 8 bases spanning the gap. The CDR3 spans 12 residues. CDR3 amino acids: CASSANSQPQHF. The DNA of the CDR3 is TGTGCCAGCAGTGCCAACTCTCAGCCCCAGCATTTT.